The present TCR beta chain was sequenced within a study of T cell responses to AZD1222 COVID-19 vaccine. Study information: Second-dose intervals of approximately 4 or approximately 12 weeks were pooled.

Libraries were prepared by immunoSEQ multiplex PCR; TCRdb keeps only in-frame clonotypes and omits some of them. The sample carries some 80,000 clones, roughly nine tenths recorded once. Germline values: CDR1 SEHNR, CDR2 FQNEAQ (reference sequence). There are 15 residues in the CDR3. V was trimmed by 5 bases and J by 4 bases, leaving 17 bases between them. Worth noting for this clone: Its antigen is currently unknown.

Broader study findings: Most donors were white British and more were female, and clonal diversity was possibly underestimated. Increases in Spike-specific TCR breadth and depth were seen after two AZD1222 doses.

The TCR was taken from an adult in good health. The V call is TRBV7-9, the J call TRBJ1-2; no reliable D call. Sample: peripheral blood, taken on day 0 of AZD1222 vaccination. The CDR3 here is CASSPDMVAGYGYTF. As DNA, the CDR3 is TGTGCCAGCAGCCCCGATATGGTGGCCGGCTATGGCTACACCTTC. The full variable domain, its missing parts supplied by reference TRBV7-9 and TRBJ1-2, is DTGVSQNPRHKITKRGQNVTFRCDPISEHNRLYWYRQTLGQGPEFLTYFQNEAQLEKSRLLSDRFSAERPKGSFSTLEIQRTEQGDSAMYLCASSPDMVAGYGYTFGSGTRLTVV.